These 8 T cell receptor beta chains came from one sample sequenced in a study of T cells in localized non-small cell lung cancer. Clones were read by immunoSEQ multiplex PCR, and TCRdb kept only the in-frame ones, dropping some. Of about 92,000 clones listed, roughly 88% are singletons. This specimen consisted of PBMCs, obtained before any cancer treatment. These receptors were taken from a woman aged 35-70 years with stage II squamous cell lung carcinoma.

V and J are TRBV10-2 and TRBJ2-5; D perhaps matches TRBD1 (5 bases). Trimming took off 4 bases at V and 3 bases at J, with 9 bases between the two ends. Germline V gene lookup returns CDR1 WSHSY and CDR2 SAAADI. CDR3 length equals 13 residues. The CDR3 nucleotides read TGCGCCAGCAGTGTGCAGGGTGAAGAGACCCAGTACTTC. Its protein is CASSVQGEETQYF.

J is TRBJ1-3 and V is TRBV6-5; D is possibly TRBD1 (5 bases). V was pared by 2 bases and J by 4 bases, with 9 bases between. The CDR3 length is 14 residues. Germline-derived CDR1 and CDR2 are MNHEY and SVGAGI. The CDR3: CASSYDNRGNTIYF. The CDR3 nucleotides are TGTGCCAGCAGTTACGACAACAGGGGAAACACCATATATTTT.

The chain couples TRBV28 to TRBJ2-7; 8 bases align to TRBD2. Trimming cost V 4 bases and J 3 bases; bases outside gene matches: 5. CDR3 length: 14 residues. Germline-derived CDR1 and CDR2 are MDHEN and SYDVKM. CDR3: CASSSGGPVYEQYF. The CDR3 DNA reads TGTGCCAGCAGTTCGGGAGGGCCAGTCTACGAGCAGTACTTC.

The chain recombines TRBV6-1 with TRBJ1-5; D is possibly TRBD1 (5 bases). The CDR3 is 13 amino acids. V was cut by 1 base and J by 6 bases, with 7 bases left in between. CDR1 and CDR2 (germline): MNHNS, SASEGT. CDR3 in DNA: TGTGCCAGCAGTGAAGGTGGGGGTCAGCCCCAGCATTTT. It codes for CASSEGGGQPQHF.

Here the CDR3 DNA reads TGTGCCAGCAGCCCCCGGACTCTCGTAGGCGAAAAACTGTTTTTT. Translated: CASSPRTLVGEKLFF. This chain joins TRBV5-5 and TRBJ1-4; D is ambiguous. Trimming left V 4 bases short and J 8 bases short, with 18 bases between. Germline V gene data show CDR1 as SGHKS and CDR2 as YYEKEE (reference sequence). There are 15 residues in the CDR3.

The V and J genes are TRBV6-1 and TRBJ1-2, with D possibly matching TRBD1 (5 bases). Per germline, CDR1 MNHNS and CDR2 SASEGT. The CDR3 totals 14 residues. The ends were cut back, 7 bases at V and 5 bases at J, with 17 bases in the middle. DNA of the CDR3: TGTGCCAGCAATGCGGTGGGGGTTGGGTATGGCTACACCTTC. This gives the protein CASNAVGVGYGYTF.

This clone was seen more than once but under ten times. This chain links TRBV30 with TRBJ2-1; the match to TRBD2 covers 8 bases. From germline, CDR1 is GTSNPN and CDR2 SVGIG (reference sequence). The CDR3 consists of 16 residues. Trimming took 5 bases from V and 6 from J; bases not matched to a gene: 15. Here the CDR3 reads CAWDPSGTSGGNEQFF. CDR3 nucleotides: TGTGCCTGGGACCCATCCGGGACTAGTGGGGGCAATGAGCAGTTCTTC.

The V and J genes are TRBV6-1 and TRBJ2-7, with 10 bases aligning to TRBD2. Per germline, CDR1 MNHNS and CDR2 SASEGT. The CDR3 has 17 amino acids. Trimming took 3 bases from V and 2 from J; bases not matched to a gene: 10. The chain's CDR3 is CASSDGASGRAPYEQYF. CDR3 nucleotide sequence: TGTGCCAGCAGTGACGGGGCGAGCGGGAGGGCTCCCTACGAGCAGTACTTC.